The T cell receptor beta chain under discussion was sequenced for a study of T cell responses to AZD1222 COVID-19 vaccine (dated by TCRdb to 2020 to 2023). Concerning the study at large: A total of approximately 250 trial participants underwent TCR sequencing, of whom 207 had received two doses of AZD1222 and roughly 26 had received two doses of the MenACWY control vaccine. Trial participants were enrolled into age subgroups of 18-55, 56-69 and 70-plus years, which contained roughly 140, 27 and 60 TCR-sequenced participants, respectively.

The CDR3 regions of human TCRbeta chains were analyzed by immunosequencing. The authors processed their data as follows. TCRs in the repertoires were matched against a reference library of SARS-CoV-2-specific TCRs that had been generated with the MIRA antigen-specificity platform. Breadth was defined as the fraction of unique TCRs that were SARS-CoV-2-associated. Depth was defined as the fraction of total T cells that were SARS-CoV-2-associated. Each spike-specific TCR was assigned to its reactive spike region and to a CD4 or CD8 class using the MIRA data. Log10-transformed breadth and depth values were compared by one-way ANOVA with Sidak's multiple comparisons tests. The clones in this table, taken by TCRdb from immuneACCESS, are in-frame only. Not every clone is retained; where verified, under half of the shortfall comes from an unresolved V gene, and the cause of the rest is unknown. V and J calls and clone size come straight from that table; D and trimming were deduced from the DNA. This sample holds approximately 72,000 clones; roughly nine tenths were observed only once. The top ten constitute about 28% of the sample.

Notes on this clone: The antigen it recognizes is unknown. One base away there is no much larger clone; base qualities are not given.

CDR1 is given as MDHEN and CDR2 as SYDVKM, both from the germline V gene. V is pared back by 1 base and J by 8 bases, with 2 bases lying between the germline termini. The CDR3 contains 11 residues, cysteine and phenylalanine counted. The kept DNA is CDR3 alone, 33 bases in frame from the first base. The meaning of the sample's time point label: about 28 days (+/-7) after the second vaccine dose. AZD1222 recipients whose second dose came at about 4 weeks and those whose second dose came at about 12 weeks were combined into one group, since spike-specific TCR depth and breadth did not differ between the two schedules. Vaccinee samples were obtained from the UK trials COV001 and COV002, which included a single-blind randomized controlled phase 2/3 trial of AZD1222 (ChAdOx1 nCoV-19) in healthy adults. For TCRbeta chain sequencing, PBMC samples from trial participants were taken at day 0 and at day 28 after the second dose.

Results and caveats for the whole study, not just this receptor: Nearly half of unique spike-specific TCRs reportedly recognized epitopes outside regions mutated in the B.1.351 and B.1.1.7 variants. Because no day 14 peak-response samples were available, the repertoires could be characterized only after the peak T cell response. After two AZD1222 doses, both the breadth and the depth of spike-specific TCRs were significantly higher than at day 0 and than in MenACWY recipients. Conclusions about previously exposed vaccinees are limited, since just five or six AZD1222 recipients were seropositive for SARS-CoV-2 at baseline. Most participants were white British and females outnumbered males, and the authors suggested that clonal diversity may have been underestimated. CD4 TCRs associated with the vaccine covered the entire spike protein, and the dominant responses were in regions 160-218 and 743-854. The 56-69-year group was small, and its depth increase did not reach significance, likely because of low power.

Recombination joined TRBV28 with TRBJ2-2; the D gene lacks a confident call. This clonotype originated in an adult who received the AZD1222 COVID-19 vaccine. The material sequenced was peripheral blood, taken 28 days after the second AZD1222 dose. This receptor carries the CDR3 CASSLSGELFF. In nucleotide form, the sequence is TGTGCCAGCAGTTTATCGGGGGAGCTGTTTTTT.